This TCR beta chain was sequenced during a study of shared clonotypes between healthy human individuals. The V and J ends lost 4 bases and 2 bases respectively, with 12 bases between them. CDR3 length equals 15 residues. CDR1 and CDR2 (germline): SEHNR, FQNEAQ (reference sequence). CD45RO negativity and positive selection for CCR7 defined naive CD8 cells, a population that excluded terminally differentiated effector memory CD45RA+ cells. The table came from immunoSEQ multiplex PCR; TCRdb's copy has only in-frame clones and leaves some out. The sample shows around 2.1 million clones, roughly 91% of them seen only once.

The rearrangement links TRBV7-9 to TRBJ1-3; a possible D gene is TRBD1 (6 bases). Sample: naive CD8+ T cells from PBMCs. The receptor's source is a young man in good health. Some clones in this sample may be carry-over from other donors' samples. This CDR3 is CASSSRGGAGNTIYF. CDR3 bases: TGTGCCAGCAGCTCAAGAGGGGGAGCTGGAAACACCATATATTTT.